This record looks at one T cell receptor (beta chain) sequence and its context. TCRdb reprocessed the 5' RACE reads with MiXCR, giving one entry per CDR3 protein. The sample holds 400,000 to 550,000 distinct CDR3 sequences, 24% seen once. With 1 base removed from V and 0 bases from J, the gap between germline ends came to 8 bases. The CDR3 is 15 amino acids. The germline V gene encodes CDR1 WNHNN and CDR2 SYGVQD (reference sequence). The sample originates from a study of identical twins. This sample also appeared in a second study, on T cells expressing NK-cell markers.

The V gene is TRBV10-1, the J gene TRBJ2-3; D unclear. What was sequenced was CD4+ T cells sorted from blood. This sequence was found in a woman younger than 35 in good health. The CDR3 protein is CASSEFKLSTDTQYF. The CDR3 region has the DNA TGCGCCAGCAGTGAGTTTAAGCTGAGCACAGATACGCAGTATTTT.